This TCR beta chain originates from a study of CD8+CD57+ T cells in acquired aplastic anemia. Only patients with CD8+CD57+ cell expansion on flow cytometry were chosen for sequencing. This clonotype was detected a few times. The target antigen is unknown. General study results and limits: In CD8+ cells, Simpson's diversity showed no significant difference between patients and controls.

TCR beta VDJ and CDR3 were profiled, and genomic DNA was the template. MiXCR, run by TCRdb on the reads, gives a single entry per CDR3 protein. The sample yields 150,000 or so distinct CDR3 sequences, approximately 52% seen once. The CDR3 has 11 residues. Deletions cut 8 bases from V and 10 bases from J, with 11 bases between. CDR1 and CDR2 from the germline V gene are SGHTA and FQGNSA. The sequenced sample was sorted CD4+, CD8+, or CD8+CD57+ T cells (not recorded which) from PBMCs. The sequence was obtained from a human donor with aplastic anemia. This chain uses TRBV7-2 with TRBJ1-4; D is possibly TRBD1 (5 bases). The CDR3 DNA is TGTGCCAGCCTTGGGGGAGGAAAACTGTTTTTT. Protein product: CASLGGGKLFF.